This T cell receptor beta chain is drawn from a study of response to subunit inactivated influenza vaccine. General study findings and limits: The authors offered the suggestion that each seasonal influenza vaccination recruits few new T cells.

TCRdb itself ran the RT-PCR reads through MiXCR, one entry per CDR3 protein. The sample holds approximately 200,000 distinct CDR3 sequences, roughly an eighth seen once. This clonotype was recorded a few times. The target antigen is unknown. The CDR3 loop spans 14 amino acids. CDR1 and CDR2 from the germline V gene are SGHDT and YYEEEE. The germline V and J ends were trimmed by 0 bases and 4 bases, with 10 bases remaining between them. The rearrangement links TRBV5-6 to TRBJ1-2, with D tentatively TRBD1 (6 bases). The sequence derives from a man aged 50-59 years who received an inactivated influenza vaccine. The sample in question was CD8+ T cells sorted from PBMCs, obtained 5 days after vaccination. CDR3: CASSLAGVSYGYTF. The DNA for the CDR3 is TGTGCCAGCAGCTTGGCAGGGGTATCCTATGGCTACACCTTC.